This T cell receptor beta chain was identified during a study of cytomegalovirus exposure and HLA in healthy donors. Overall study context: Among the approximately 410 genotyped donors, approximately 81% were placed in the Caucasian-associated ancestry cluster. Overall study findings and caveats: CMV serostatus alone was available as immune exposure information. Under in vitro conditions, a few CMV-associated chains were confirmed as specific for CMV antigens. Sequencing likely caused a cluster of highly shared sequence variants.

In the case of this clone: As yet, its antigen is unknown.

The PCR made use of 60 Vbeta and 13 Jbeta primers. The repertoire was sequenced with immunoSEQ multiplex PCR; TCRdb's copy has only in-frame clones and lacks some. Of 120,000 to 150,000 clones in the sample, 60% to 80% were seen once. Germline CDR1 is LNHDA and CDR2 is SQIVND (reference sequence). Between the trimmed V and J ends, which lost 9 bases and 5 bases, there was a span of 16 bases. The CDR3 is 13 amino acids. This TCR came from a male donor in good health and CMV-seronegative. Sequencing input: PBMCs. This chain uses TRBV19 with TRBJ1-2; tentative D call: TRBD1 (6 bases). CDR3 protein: CASRKQGEYGYTF. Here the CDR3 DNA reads TGTGCCAGCCGAAAACAGGGAGAATATGGCTACACCTTC.